The 19 T cell receptor beta chains below all came from one sample that was sequenced in a study of blood T cell repertoires in COVID-19. TCRdb's copy holds only in-frame clones and misses some; the assay was immunoSEQ multiplex PCR. In the table there are roughly 240,000 clones, about four fifths of which are singletons. Material: PBMCs or T cells enriched from blood (not recorded which). Receptors were obtained from a woman aged 40 to 50 who had been exposed to COVID-19.

The chain recombines TRBV5-1 with TRBJ1-5, with 10 bases fitting TRBD1. CDR3 size: 15 residues. Germline-derived CDR1 and CDR2 are SGHRS and YFSETQ. J was trimmed by 6 bases and V by 0 bases; bases with no gene match: 3. CDR3 coding DNA: TGCGCCAGCAGCTTGGGGGACAGGGGTACTCAGCCCCAGCATTTT. Protein sequence: CASSLGDRGTQPQHF.

In this sample, this clone turned up once. Other DNA sequences in the same sample also yield this CDR3. The rearrangement uses TRBV5-1 and TRBJ2-3; D not resolved. The CDR3 consists of 12 residues. CDR1 and CDR2 from the germline V gene are SGHRS and YFSETQ. V was shortened by 0 bases and J by 4 bases, with 3 bases between the two germline ends. CDR3 sequence (DNA): TGCGCCAGCAGCTTGGCCGCAGATACGCAGTATTTT. Its translation: CASSLAADTQYF.

CDR3 protein: CASSLSGQGGQPQHF. Written as DNA, the CDR3 is TGTGCCAGCAGCTTGTCGGGACAGGGCGGTCAGCCCCAGCATTTT. V and J are TRBV5-5 and TRBJ1-5; 9 nucleotides line up with TRBD1. This CDR3 contains 15 residues. Trimming at V came to 1 base and at J to 6 bases, leaving 5 bases not matched to a gene. CDR1 is SGHKS and CDR2 is YYEKEE in the germline V gene (reference sequence). The variable domain in full, with the rest retrieved from reference TRBV5-5 and TRBJ1-5, is DAGVTQSPTHLIKTRGQQVTLRCSPISGHKSVSWYQQVLGQGPQFIFQYYEKEERGRGNFPDRFSARQFPNYSSELNVNALLLGDSALYLCASSLSGQGGQPQHFGDGTRLSIL.

The sample holds a few counts of this clone. The chain links TRBV5-1 to TRBJ1-6, with TRBD1 matching 8 bases. V was pared by 1 base and J by 7 bases, with 4 bases of the junction left unmatched. This CDR3 contains 15 residues. Looked up from germline, CDR1 is SGHRS and CDR2 is YFSETQ. The chain's CDR3 is CASSLQTGDNSPLHF. The CDR3 DNA reads TGCGCCAGCAGCTTGCAGACAGGGGACAATTCACCCCTCCACTTT.

This clone appeared once. The chain is built from TRBV3-1 (or the pseudogene TRBV3-2) and TRBJ1-2; TRBD1 aligns across 11 bases. The CDR3 extends over 16 amino acids. With V trimmed by 4 bases and J by 4 bases, 8 bases remained unmatched. Germline CDR1 and CDR2: LGHDT and YNNKEL (reference sequence). CDR3 in amino acids: CASSLRTGGAVYGYTF. CDR3 nucleotide sequence: TGTGCCAGCAGCCTCAGGACAGGGGGCGCGGTCTATGGCTACACCTTC.

This clone was seen a handful of times. V and J are TRBV28 and TRBJ2-2, with 8 bases aligning to TRBD1. This CDR3 is 17 amino acids long. V shed 4 bases and J 2 bases; nucleotides not matched to a gene: 9. Germline V CDR1 and CDR2: MDHEN, SYDVKM. Here the CDR3 DNA reads TGTGCCAGCAGTTCCCAGGGGGCGGCTACTAACACCGGGGAGCTGTTTTTT. Protein: CASSSQGAATNTGELFF.

The genes are TRBV18 and TRBJ1-2; perhaps TRBD1 as D (6 bases). The V gene lost 4 bases and the J gene lost 6 bases, with 18 bases spanning the gap. The CDR3 extends over 15 amino acids. Germline V gene lookup returns CDR1 KGHSH and CDR2 LQKENI. CDR3: CASSRAQGKADGYTF. CDR3 sequence (DNA): TGTGCCAGCTCACGTGCCCAGGGGAAGGCTGATGGCTACACCTTC.

J is TRBJ1-1 and V is TRBV28, with a tentative D call TRBD1 (5 bases). The CDR3 runs to 15 residues. V lost 5 bases, J lost 5 bases, and 18 bases lay in between. Germline loops: CDR1 MDHEN, CDR2 SYDVKM. The CDR3 DNA is TGTGCCAGCAGTCCCCGGGGACCGGGGGATACTGAAGCTTTCTTT. Translated, it gives CASSPRGPGDTEAFF.

The rearrangement links TRBV19 to TRBJ2-1; maybe TRBD2 (6 bases). This CDR3 has 15 residues. Germline CDR1 is LNHDA and CDR2 is SQIVND (reference sequence). Trimming stripped 9 bases from V and 2 bases from J, with 17 bases between. CDR3 loop: CASLRSAGTYNEQFF. CDR3 nucleotides: TGTGCCAGCCTCCGGTCAGCGGGCACCTACAATGAGCAGTTCTTC.

The chain combines TRBV27 with TRBJ2-3; D is possibly TRBD2 (7 bases). Germline CDR1 MNHEY, CDR2 SMNVEV (reference sequence). The germline V and J ends were trimmed by 2 bases and 4 bases, with 16 bases remaining between them. The CDR3 has 16 residues. CDR3 DNA: TGTGCCAGCAGTTTAGGGTTTCGGGGGGCCGCAGATACGCAGTATTTT. Translating it yields CASSLGFRGAADTQYF.

This chain joins TRBV30 and TRBJ2-1; possibly TRBD1 for D (6 bases). Per germline, CDR1 GTSNPN and CDR2 SVGIG (reference sequence). Trimming removed 0 bases from V and 8 bases from J, with 14 bases in between. The CDR3 is 14 residues long. CDR3 sequence: CAWSVLQGHDEQFF. CDR3 DNA sequence: TGTGCCTGGAGTGTACTACAGGGACATGATGAGCAGTTCTTC.

Remarks on this clone: Other DNA sequences from this sample encode an identical CDR3 as well. The rearrangement uses TRBV12-3 or TRBV12-4 and TRBJ1-2; no firm D call. The ends were cut back, 3 bases at V and 2 bases at J, with 7 bases in the middle. The CDR3 extends over 13 amino acids. The CDR3 here is CASSLGQNYGYTF. The DNA for the CDR3 is TGTGCCAGCAGTTTGGGCCAGAACTATGGCTACACCTTC.

This clone was recorded a few times. The chain couples TRBV19 to TRBJ1-5, with a tentative D call TRBD1 (6 bases). Looked up from germline, CDR1 is LNHDA and CDR2 is SQIVND (reference sequence). The CDR3 contains 13 residues. Trimming pared 8 bases from V and 6 bases from J, leaving 14 bases between. This chain's CDR3 is CASSGGLIQPQHF. As DNA, the CDR3 is TGTGCCAGTTCGGGGGGGCTAATTCAGCCCCAGCATTTT.

The rearrangement uses TRBV19 and TRBJ1-2; D is unresolved. The germline V gene has CDR1 LNHDA and CDR2 SQIVND (reference sequence). V was clipped by 3 bases and J by 2 bases, with 7 bases between them. The CDR3 is 13 amino acids. The CDR3 nucleotides are TGTGCCAGTAGTATCCCCGAGAACTATGGCTACACCTTC. Protein product: CASSIPENYGYTF. Full variable domain (remainder filled in from reference TRBV19 and TRBJ1-2): DGGITQSPKYLFRKEGQNVTLSCEQNLNHDAMYWYRQDPGQGLRLIYYSQIVNDFQKGDIAEGYSVSREKKESFPLTVTSAQKNPTAFYLCASSIPENYGYTFGSGTRLTVV.

The chain joins TRBV10-3 to TRBJ2-1, with 12 bases identical to TRBD1. The CDR3 is 16 residues long. The germline gives CDR1 ENHRY, CDR2 SYGVKD. Germline trimming cut 6 bases from V and 8 bases from J; bases unmatched to any gene: 11. Here the CDR3 DNA reads TGTGCCATCAGGGGACAGGGGGCCCTCTACAAGGATGAGCAGTTCTTC. This codes for CAIRGQGALYKDEQFF.

This chain uses TRBV28 with TRBJ1-1; tentative D call: TRBD1 (6 bases). This CDR3 has 14 residues. Germline CDR1 and CDR2: MDHEN and SYDVKM. Trimming shortened V by 7 bases and J by 5 bases, and 17 bases separated the two germline ends. The CDR3 region has the DNA TGTGCCAGCACCTTCGGGGGGCAGGGGACTGAAGCTTTCTTT. It yields the protein CASTFGGQGTEAFF.

The chain uses TRBV19 and TRBJ1-4; TRBD1 agrees at 7 bases. CDR1 and CDR2 (germline): LNHDA, SQIVND (reference sequence). J was trimmed by 0 bases and V by 4 bases; bases with no gene match: 11. This CDR3 spans 18 amino acids. In DNA, the CDR3 is TGTGCCAGTAGTAGGGACAGTTTCTCTCATGCAACTAATGAAAAACTGTTTTTT. Protein sequence: CASSRDSFSHATNEKLFF.

The chain combines TRBV29-1 with TRBJ2-2; D is uncertain. The germline CDR1 and CDR2 sequences are SQVTM and ANQGSEA. The V end lost 2 bases, the J end lost 4 bases, and 11 bases lay between the germline ends. The CDR3 consists of 14 residues. Written as DNA, the CDR3 is TGCAGCGTTGAATTTGGGCTGGGCACCGGGGAGCTGTTTTTT. This gives the protein CSVEFGLGTGELFF.

The rearrangement links TRBV18 to TRBJ2-7, with D hard to call. The V and J ends lost 2 bases and 4 bases respectively, with 9 bases between them. Looked up from germline, CDR1 is KGHSH and CDR2 is LQKENI. CDR3 size: 13 residues. CDR3 region: CASSPSQIYEQYF. CDR3 coding DNA: TGTGCCAGCTCACCAAGCCAAATTTACGAGCAGTACTTC. Using reference TRBV18 and TRBJ2-7 for the parts outside the CDR3, the full variable domain is NAGVMQNPRHLVRRRGQEARLRCSPMKGHSHVYWYRQLPEEGLKFMVYLQKENIIDESGMPKERFSAEFPKEGPSILRIQQVVRGDSAAYFCASSPSQIYEQYFGPGTRLTVT.